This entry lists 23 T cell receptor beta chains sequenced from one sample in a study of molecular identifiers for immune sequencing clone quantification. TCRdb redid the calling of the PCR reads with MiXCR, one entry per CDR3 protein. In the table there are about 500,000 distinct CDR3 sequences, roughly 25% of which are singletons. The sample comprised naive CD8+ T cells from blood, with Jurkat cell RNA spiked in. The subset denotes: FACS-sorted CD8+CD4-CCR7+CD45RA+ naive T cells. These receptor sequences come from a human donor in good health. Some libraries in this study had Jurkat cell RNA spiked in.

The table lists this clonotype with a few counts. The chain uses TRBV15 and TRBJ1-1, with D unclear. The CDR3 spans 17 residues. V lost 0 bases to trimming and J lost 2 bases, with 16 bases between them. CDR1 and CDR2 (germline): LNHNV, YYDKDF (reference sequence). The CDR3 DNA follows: TGTGCCACCAGCAGAGAGGTTATGCAAACACCTAACACTGAAGCTTTCTTT. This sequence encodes CATSREVMQTPNTEAFF.

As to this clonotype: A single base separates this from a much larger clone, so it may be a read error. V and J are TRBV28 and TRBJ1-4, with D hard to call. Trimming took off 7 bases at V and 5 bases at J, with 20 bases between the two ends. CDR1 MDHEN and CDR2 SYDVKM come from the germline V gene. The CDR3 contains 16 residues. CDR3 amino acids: CASIGHLLVANEKLFF. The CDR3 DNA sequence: TGTGCCAGCATCGGGCACCTCTTGGTAGCGAATGAAAAACTGTTTTTT.

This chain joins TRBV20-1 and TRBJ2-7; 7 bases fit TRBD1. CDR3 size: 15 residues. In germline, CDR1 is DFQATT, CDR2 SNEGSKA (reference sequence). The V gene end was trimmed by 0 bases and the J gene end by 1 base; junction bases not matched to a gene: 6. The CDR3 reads CSARDSRDSSYEQYF. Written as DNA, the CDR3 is TGCAGTGCTAGAGATTCCCGGGACAGTTCCTACGAGCAGTACTTC.

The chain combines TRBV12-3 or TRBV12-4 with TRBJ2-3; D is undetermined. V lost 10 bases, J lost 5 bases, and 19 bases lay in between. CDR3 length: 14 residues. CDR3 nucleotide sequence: TGTGCCACCCACACTACCAAGTCATTAGATACGCAGTATTTT. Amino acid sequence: CATHTTKSLDTQYF.

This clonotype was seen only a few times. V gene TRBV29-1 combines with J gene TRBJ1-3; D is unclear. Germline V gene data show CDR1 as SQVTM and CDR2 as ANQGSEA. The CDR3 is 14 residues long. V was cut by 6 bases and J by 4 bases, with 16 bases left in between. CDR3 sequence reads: CSVPDGDGGNTIYF. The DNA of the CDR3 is TGCAGCGTACCGGACGGCGACGGGGGAAACACCATATATTTT. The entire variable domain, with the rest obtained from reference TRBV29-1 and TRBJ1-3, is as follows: SAVISQKPSRDICQRGTSLTIQCQVDSQVTMMFWYRQQPGQSLTLIATANQGSEATYESGFVIDKFPISRPNLTFSTLTVSNMSPEDSSIYLCSVPDGDGGNTIYFGEGSWLTVV.

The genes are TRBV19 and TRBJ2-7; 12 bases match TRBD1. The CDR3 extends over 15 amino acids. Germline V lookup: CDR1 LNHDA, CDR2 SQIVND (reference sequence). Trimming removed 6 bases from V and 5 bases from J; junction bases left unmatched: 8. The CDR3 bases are TGTGCCAGTAGCCAGGGGACAGGGGGCACCGACGAGCAGTACTTC. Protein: CASSQGTGGTDEQYF.

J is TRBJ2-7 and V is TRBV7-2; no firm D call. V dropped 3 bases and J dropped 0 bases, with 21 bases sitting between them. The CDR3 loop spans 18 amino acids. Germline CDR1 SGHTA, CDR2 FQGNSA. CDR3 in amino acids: CASSFRRLGTSSSYEQYF. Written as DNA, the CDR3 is TGTGCCAGCAGCTTCCGACGTTTGGGAACGTCGAGCTCCTACGAGCAGTACTTC.

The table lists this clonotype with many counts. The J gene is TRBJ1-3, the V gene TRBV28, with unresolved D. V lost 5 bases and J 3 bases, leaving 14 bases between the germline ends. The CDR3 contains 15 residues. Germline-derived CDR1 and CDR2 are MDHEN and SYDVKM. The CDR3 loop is CASSPDEFVGNTIYF. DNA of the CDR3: TGTGCCAGCAGTCCCGACGAGTTTGTTGGAAACACCATATATTTT.

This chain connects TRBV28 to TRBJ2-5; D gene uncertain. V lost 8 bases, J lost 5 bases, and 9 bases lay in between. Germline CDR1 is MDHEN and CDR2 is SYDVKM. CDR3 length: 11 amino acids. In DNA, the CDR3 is TGTGCCAGCGGAATATTGGAGACCCAGTACTTC. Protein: CASGILETQYF.

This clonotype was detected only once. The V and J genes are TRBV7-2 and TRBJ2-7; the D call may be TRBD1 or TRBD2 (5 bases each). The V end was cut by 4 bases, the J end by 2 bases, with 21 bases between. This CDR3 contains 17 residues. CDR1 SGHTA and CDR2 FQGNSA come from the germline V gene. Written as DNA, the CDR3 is TGTGCCAGCAGCTCTCATGAGTTGGTCAGGGAGCCCTACGAGCAGTACTTC. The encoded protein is CASSSHELVREPYEQYF.

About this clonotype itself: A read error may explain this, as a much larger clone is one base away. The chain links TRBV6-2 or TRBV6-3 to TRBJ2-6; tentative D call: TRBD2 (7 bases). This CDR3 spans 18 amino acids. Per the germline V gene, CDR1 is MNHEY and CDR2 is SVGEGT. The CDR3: CASRNREGEVSGADVLTF. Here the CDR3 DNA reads TGTGCCAGCAGAAACAGGGAGGGAGAGGTCTCTGGGGCCGACGTCCTGACTTTC.

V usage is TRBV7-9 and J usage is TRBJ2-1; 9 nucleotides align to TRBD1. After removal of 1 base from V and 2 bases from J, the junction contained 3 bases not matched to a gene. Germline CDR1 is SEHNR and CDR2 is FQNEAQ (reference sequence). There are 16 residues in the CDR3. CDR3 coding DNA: TGTGCCAGCAGCTTAGACAGGGGGCCTGCCTACAATGAGCAGTTCTTC. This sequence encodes CASSLDRGPAYNEQFF.

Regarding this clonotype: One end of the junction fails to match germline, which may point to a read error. The CDR3 is CASSQDLGTTFTDTQCF. The CDR3 nucleotides read TGTGCCAGCAGCCAAGATCTAGGGACTACTTTCACAGATACGCAGTGTTTT. The chain employs TRBV3-1 and TRBJ2-3, with 7 bases identical to TRBD2. CDR1 is LGHDT and CDR2 is YNNKEL in the germline V gene (reference sequence). The CDR3 has 17 residues.

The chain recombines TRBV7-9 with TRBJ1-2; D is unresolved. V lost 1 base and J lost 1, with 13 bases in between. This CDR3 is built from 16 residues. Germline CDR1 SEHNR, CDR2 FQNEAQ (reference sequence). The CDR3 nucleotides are TGTGCCAGCAGCTTAGGAGAAAGCTGGGTTAACTATGGCTACACCTTC. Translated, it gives CASSLGESWVNYGYTF. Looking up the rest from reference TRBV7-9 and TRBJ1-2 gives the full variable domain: DTGVSQNPRHKITKRGQNVTFRCDPISEHNRLYWYRQTLGQGPEFLTYFQNEAQLEKSRLLSDRFSAERPKGSFSTLEIQRTEQGDSAMYLCASSLGESWVNYGYTFGSGTRLTVV.

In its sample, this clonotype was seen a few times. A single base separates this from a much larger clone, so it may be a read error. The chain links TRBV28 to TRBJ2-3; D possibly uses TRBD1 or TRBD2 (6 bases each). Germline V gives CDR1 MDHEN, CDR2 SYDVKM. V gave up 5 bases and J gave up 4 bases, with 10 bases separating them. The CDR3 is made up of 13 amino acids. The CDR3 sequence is CASSPGAADTQYF. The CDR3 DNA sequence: TGTGCCAGCAGTCCGGGGGCTGCAGATACGCAGTATTTT.

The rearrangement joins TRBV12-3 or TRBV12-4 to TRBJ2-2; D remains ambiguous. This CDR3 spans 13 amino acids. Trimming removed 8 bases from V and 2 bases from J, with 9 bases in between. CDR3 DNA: TGTGCCAGCGGTGGATTTAACACCGGGGAGCTGTTTTTT. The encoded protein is CASGGFNTGELFF.

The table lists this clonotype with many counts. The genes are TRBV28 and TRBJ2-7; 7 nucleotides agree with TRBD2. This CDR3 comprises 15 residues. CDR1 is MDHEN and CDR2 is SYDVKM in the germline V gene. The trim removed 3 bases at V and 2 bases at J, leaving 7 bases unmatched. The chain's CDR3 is CASSFIASGAYEQYF. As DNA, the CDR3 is TGTGCCAGCAGTTTTATCGCTAGCGGTGCCTACGAGCAGTACTTC.

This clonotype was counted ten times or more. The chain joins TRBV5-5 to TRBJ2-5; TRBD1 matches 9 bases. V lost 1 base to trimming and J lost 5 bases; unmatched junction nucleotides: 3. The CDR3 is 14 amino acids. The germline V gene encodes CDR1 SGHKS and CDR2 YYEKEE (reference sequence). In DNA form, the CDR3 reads TGTGCCAGCAGCTTGACAGGGGGCTTGGAGACCCAGTACTTC. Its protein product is CASSLTGGLETQYF.

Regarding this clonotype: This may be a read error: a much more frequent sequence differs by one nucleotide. CDR3 nucleotides: TGTGCCGGCAGCCCCGTGGGTACAGGGAGGACCGGCAACTATGGCTACACCTTC. Its protein product is CAGSPVGTGRTGNYGYTF. The chain uses TRBV5-4 and TRBJ1-2; TRBD1 might be the D (6 bases). The CDR3 contains 18 residues. Germline V gives CDR1 SGHNT, CDR2 YYREEE (reference sequence).

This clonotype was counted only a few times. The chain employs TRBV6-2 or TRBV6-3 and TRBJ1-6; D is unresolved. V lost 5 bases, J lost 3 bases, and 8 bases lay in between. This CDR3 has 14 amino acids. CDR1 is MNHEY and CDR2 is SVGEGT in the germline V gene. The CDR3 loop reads CASSAPDYNSPLHF. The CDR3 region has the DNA TGTGCCAGCAGTGCGCCGGACTATAATTCACCCCTCCACTTT.

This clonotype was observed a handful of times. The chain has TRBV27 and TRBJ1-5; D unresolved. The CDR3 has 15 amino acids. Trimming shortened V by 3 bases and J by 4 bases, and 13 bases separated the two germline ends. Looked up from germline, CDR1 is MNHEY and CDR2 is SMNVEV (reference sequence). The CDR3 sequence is CASSLNGNPNQPQHF. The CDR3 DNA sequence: TGTGCCAGCAGTTTGAACGGGAACCCAAATCAGCCCCAGCATTTT.

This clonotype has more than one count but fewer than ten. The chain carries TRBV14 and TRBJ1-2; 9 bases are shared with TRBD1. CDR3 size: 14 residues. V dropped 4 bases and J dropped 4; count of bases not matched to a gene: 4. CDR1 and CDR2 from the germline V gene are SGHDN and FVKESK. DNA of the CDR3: TGTGCCAGCAGCCGGACAGGGGTGATCTATGGCTACACCTTC. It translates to CASSRTGVIYGYTF.

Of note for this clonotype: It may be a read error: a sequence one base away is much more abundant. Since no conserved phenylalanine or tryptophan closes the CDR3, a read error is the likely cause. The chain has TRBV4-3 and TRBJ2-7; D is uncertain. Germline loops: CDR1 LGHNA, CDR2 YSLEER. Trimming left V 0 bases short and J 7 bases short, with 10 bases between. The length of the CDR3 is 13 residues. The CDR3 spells CASSQDVGREQYY. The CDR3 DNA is TGCGCCAGCAGCCAAGATGTAGGCCGGGAGCAGTACTAC.